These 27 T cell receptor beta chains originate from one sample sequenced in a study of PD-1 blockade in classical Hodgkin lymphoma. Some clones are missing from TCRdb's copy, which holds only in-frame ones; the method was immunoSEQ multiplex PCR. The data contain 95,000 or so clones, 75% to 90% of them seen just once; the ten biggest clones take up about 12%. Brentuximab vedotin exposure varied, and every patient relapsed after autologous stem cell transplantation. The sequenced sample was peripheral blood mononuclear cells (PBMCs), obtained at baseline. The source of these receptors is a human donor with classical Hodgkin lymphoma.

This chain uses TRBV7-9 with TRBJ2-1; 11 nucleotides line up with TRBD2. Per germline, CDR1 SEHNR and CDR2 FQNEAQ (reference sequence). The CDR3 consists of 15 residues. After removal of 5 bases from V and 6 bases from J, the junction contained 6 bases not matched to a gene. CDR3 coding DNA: TGTGCCAGCAGCGTAGGGACTAGCGGTCCCAATGAGCAGTTCTTC. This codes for CASSVGTSGPNEQFF.

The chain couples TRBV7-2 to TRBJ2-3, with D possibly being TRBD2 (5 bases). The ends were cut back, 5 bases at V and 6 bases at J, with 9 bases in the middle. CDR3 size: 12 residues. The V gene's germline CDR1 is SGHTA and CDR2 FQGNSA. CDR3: CASSPPGDTQYF. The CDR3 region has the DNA TGTGCCAGCAGCCCCCCGGGGGATACGCAGTATTTT.

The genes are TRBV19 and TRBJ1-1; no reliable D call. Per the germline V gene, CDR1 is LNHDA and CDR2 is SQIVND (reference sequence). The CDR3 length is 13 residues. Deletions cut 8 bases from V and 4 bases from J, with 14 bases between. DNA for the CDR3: TGTGCCAGTTCGGAAGTCGGGAGCACTGAAGCTTTCTTT. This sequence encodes CASSEVGSTEAFF.

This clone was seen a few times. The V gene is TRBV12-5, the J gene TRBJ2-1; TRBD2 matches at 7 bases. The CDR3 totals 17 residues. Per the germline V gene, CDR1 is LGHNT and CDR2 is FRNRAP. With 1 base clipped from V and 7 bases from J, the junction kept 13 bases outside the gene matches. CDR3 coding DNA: TGTGCTAGTGGTTTGGGATCGGGCGGGAGAGTTGGGAATGAGCAGTTCTTC. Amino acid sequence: CASGLGSGGRVGNEQFF. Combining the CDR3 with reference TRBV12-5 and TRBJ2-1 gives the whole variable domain DARVTQTPRHKVTEMGQEVTMRCQPILGHNTVFWYRQTMMQGLELLAYFRNRAPLDDSGMPKDRFSAEMPDATLATLKIQPSEPRDSAVYFCASGLGSGGRVGNEQFFGPGTRLTVL.

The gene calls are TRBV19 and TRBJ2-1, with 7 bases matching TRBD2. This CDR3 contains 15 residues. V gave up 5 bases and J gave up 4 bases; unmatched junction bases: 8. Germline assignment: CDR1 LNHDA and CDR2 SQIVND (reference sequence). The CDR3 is CASSPTGGEYNEQFF. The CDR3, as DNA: TGTGCCAGTAGTCCCACGGGGGGAGAGTACAATGAGCAGTTCTTC.

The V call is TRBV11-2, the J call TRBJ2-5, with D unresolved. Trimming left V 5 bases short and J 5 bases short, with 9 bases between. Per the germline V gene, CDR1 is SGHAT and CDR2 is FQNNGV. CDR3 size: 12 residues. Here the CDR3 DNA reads TGTGCCAGCAGCATGGTTGTGGAGACCCAGTACTTC. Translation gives CASSMVVETQYF.

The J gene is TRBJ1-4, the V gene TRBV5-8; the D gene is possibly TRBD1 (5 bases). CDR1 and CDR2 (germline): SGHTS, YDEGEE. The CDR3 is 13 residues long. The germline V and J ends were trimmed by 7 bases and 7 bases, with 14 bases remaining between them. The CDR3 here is CASLRQPGEKLFF. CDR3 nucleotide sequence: TGTGCCAGCCTTCGACAGCCCGGTGAAAAACTGTTTTTT.

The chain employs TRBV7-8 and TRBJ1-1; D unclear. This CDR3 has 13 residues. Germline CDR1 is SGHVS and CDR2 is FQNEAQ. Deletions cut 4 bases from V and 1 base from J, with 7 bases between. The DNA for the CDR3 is TGTGCCAGCAGCTCCGAGTCGAACACTGAAGCTTTCTTT. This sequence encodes CASSSESNTEAFF.

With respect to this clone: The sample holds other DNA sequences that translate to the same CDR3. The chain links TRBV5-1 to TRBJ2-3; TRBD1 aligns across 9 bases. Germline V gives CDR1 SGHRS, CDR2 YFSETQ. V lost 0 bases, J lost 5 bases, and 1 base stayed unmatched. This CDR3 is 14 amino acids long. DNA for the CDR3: TGCGCCAGCAGCTTGGGACAGGGGGGAGATACGCAGTATTTT. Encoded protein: CASSLGQGGDTQYF.

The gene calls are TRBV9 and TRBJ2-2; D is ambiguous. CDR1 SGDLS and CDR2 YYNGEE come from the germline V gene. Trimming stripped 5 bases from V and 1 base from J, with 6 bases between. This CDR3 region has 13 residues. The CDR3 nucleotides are TGTGCCAGCAGACTGTTGAACACCGGGGAGCTGTTTTTT. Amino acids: CASRLLNTGELFF.

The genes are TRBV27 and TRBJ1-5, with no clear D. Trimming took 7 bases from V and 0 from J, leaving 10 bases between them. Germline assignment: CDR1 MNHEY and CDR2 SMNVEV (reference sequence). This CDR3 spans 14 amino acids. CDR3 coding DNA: TGTGCCAGCAAGCTAACCGGTAGCAATCAGCCCCAGCATTTT. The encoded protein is CASKLTGSNQPQHF.

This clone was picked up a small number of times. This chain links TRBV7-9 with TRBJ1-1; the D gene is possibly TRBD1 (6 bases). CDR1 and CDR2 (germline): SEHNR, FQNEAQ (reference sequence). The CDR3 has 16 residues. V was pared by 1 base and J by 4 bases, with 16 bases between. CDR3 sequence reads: CASSLGVEGGITEAFF. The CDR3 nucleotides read TGTGCCAGCAGCTTAGGTGTCGAGGGGGGTATCACTGAAGCTTTCTTT.

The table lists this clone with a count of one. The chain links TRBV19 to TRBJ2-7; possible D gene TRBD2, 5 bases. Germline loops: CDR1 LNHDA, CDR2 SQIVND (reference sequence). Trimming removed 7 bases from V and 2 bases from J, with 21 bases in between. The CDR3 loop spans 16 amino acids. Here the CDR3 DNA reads TGTGCCAGTAAGGTTGGGAGCGGCGGGCCCGCCTACGAGCAGTACTTC. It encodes CASKVGSGGPAYEQYF.

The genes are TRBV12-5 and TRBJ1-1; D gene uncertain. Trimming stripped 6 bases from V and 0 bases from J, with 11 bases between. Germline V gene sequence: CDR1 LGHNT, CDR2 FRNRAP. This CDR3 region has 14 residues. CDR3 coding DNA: TGTGCTAGTGGGGGCGGGCAAATGAACACTGAAGCTTTCTTT. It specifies CASGGGQMNTEAFF.

The CDR3 bases are TGTGCCAGCAGTGGGGACTGGACGAACACCGGGGAGCTGTTTTTT. It yields the protein CASSGDWTNTGELFF. The gene calls are TRBV6-1 and TRBJ2-2, with D possibly being TRBD2 (6 bases). This CDR3 has 15 amino acids. Germline CDR1 MNHNS, CDR2 SASEGT. V lost 4 bases, J lost 0 bases, and 9 bases lay in between.

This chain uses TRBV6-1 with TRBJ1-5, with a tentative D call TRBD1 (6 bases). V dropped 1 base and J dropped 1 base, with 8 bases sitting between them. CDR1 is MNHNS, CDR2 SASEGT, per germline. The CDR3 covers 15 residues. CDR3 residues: CASSEVQGSNQPQHF. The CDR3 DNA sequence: TGTGCCAGCAGTGAAGTACAGGGAAGCAATCAGCCCCAGCATTTT.

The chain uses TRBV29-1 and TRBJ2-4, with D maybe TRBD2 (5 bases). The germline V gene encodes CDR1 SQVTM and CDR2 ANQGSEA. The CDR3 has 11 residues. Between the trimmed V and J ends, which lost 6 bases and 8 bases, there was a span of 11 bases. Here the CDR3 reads CSVRVGDIQYF. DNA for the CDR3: TGCAGCGTGAGGGTTGGGGACATTCAGTACTTC. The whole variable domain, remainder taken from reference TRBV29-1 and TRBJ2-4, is SAVISQKPSRDICQRGTSLTIQCQVDSQVTMMFWYRQQPGQSLTLIATANQGSEATYESGFVIDKFPISRPNLTFSTLTVSNMSPEDSSIYLCSVRVGDIQYFGAGTRLSVL.

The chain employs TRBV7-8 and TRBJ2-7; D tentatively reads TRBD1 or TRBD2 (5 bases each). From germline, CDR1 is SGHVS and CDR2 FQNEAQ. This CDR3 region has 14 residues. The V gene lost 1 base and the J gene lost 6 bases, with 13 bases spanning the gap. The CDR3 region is CASSLGGTASEQYF. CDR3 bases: TGTGCCAGCAGCTTAGGAGGGACGGCGTCCGAGCAGTACTTC.

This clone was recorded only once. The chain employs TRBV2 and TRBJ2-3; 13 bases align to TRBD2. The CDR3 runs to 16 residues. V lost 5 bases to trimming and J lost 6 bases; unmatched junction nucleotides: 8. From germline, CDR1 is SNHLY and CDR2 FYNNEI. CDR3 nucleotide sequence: TGTGCCAGCAGTTCACTAGCGGGAGGGCCGGGGGATACGCAGTATTTT. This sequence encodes CASSSLAGGPGDTQYF.

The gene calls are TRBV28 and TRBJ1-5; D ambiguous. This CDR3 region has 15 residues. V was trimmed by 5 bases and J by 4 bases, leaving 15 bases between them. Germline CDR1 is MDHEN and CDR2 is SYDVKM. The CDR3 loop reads CASSPSLGSNQPQHF. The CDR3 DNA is TGTGCCAGCAGTCCCTCCCTAGGAAGTAATCAGCCCCAGCATTTT. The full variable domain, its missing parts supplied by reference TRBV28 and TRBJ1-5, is DVKVTQSSRYLVKRTGEKVFLECVQDMDHENMFWYRQDPGLGLRLIYFSYDVKMKEKGDIPEGYSVSREKKERFSLILESASTNQTSMYLCASSPSLGSNQPQHFGDGTRLSIL.

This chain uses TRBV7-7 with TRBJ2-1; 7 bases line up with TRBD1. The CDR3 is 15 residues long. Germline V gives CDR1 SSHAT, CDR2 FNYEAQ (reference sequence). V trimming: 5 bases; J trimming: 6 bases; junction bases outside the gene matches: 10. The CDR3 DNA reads TGTGCCAGCAGCCTCCAGGGGGATCGGGGCAATGAGCAGTTCTTC. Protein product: CASSLQGDRGNEQFF.

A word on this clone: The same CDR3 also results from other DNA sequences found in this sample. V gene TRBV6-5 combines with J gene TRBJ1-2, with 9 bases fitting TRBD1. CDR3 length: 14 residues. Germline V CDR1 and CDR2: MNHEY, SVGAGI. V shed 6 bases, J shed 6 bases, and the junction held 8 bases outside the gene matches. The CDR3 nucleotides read TGTGCCAGCAGCCCAACAGGGGGCCGGGATGGCTACACCTTC. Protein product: CASSPTGGRDGYTF.

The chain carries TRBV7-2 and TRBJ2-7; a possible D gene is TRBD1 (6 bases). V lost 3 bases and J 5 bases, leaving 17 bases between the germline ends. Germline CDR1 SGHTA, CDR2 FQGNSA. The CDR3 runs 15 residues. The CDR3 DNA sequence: TGTGCCAGCAGCTTGAGCGCTGGGGGCGCACACGAGCAGTACTTC. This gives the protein CASSLSAGGAHEQYF.

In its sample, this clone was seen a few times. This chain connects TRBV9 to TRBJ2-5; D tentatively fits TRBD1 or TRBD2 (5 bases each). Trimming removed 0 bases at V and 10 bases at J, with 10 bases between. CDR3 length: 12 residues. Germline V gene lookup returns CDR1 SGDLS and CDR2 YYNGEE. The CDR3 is CASSVGDDLQYF. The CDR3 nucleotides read TGTGCCAGCAGCGTAGGGGACGACCTCCAGTACTTC. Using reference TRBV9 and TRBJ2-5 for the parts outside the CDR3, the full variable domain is DSGVTQTPKHLITATGQRVTLRCSPRSGDLSVYWYQQSLDQGLQFLIQYYNGEERAKGNILERFSAQQFPDLHSELNLSSLELGDSALYFCASSVGDDLQYFGPGTRLLVL.

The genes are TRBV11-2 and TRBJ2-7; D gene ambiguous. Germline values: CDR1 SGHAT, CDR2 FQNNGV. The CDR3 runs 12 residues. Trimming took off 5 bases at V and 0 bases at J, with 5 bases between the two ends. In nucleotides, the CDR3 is TGTGCCAGCAGCAAGACCTCCTACGAGCAGTACTTC. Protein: CASSKTSYEQYF.

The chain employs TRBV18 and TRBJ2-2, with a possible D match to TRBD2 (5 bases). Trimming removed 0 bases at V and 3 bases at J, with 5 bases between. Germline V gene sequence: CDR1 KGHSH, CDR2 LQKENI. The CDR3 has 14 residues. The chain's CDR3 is CASSPPRDTGELFF. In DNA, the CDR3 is TGTGCCAGCTCACCACCGCGGGACACCGGGGAGCTGTTTTTT.

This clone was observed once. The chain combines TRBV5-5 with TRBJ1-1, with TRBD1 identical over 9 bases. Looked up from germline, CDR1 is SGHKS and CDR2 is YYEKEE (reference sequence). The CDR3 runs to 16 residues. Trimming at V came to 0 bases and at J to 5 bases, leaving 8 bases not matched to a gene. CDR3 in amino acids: CASSLDHDRGLTEAFF. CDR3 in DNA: TGTGCCAGCAGCTTGGATCACGACAGGGGGTTAACTGAAGCTTTCTTT.